The 13 T cell receptor beta chains below come from one sample, sequenced in a study of control samples from healthy donors and cancer patients. Libraries were prepared by immunoSEQ multiplex PCR; TCRdb keeps only in-frame clonotypes and omits some of them. The sample has 260,000 or so clones; roughly four fifths are singletons. Source material: PBMCs. These receptors came from a woman aged 60-70 years with lung cancer.

This clone is classed as medium-sized (0.01 to 0.1%). This chain links TRBV7-9 with TRBJ1-1; perhaps TRBD1 as D (6 bases). The V gene lost 5 bases and the J gene lost 11 bases, with 18 bases spanning the gap. The V gene's germline CDR1 is SEHNR and CDR2 FQNEAQ (reference sequence). This CDR3 region has 13 residues. In DNA, the CDR3 is TGTGCCAGCAGCATGGGGTTGGGGGCTTGGGCTTTCTTT. Protein: CASSMGLGAWAFF.

The chain carries TRBV5-5 and TRBJ2-5; maybe TRBD1 (6 bases). V lost 4 bases to trimming and J lost 5 bases, with 15 bases between them. Germline CDR1 is SGHKS and CDR2 is YYEKEE (reference sequence). The CDR3 is 14 residues long. The CDR3 DNA reads TGTGCCAGCAGCGTACAGGGACGAGGGGAGACCCAGTACTTC. Translated: CASSVQGRGETQYF.

The rearrangement uses TRBV15 and TRBJ2-4; TRBD2 agrees at 7 bases. The CDR3 spans 16 residues. Looked up from germline, CDR1 is LNHNV and CDR2 is YYDKDF (reference sequence). Trimming removed 3 bases from V and 7 bases from J; junction bases left unmatched: 12. DNA of the CDR3: TGTGCCACCAGCAGCTATCACGGACTAGGGCGGAACATTCAGTACTTC. Encoded protein: CATSSYHGLGRNIQYF.

The chain is built from TRBV4-2 and TRBJ1-4, with unresolved D. The CDR3 totals 15 residues. Germline V CDR1 and CDR2: LGHNA, YNFKEQ. V shed 0 bases and J shed 7 bases, with 12 bases lying between them. The CDR3 loop is CASSQDHGGPEKLFF. CDR3 bases: TGTGCCAGCAGCCAAGATCACGGAGGACCTGAAAAACTGTTTTTT.

The V call is TRBV5-1, the J call TRBJ1-1; TRBD1 matches at 7 bases. Per the germline V gene, CDR1 is SGHRS and CDR2 is YFSETQ. This CDR3 has 13 residues. The V and J ends lost 0 bases and 9 bases, in that order; junction bases with no gene match: 5. This CDR3 reads CASSLETGRKAFF. CDR3 in DNA: TGCGCCAGCAGCTTGGAGACAGGGCGGAAAGCTTTCTTT.

The chain couples TRBV28 to TRBJ2-7; D possibly corresponds to TRBD1 (6 bases). The CDR3 spans 14 residues. CDR1 and CDR2 from the germline V gene are MDHEN and SYDVKM. V lost 6 bases to trimming and J lost 3 bases, with 15 bases between them. The CDR3 coding sequence is TGTGCCAGCAGCCCACAGGGTAACGTCTACGAGCAGTACTTC. Translated, it gives CASSPQGNVYEQYF.

This chain links TRBV2 with TRBJ1-2; D remains unclear. The CDR3 totals 11 residues. V was pared by 3 bases and J by 4 bases, with 3 bases between. Germline lookup yields CDR1 SNHLY and CDR2 FYNNEI. The CDR3 DNA reads as TGTGCCAGCAGTGACGGCTATGGCTACACCTTC. This codes for CASSDGYGYTF.

This clone was recorded once. The chain has TRBV27 and TRBJ2-3; D gene ambiguous. The CDR3 length is 14 residues. Germline V gives CDR1 MNHEY, CDR2 SMNVEV (reference sequence). V shed 3 bases and J shed 1 base, with 8 bases lying between them. In DNA form, the CDR3 reads TGTGCCAGCAGTTTGGTCGGGCGCACAGATACGCAGTATTTT. This translates into CASSLVGRTDTQYF.

This chain links TRBV11-2 with TRBJ2-1, with TRBD2 matching 9 bases. Germline CDR1 reads SGHAT; CDR2 reads FQNNGV. The V gene end was trimmed by 3 bases and the J gene end by 4 bases; junction bases not matched to a gene: 4. The CDR3 is made up of 15 amino acids. The DNA of the CDR3 is TGTGCCAGCAGCTTTGGCGGGGGGGTATACAATGAGCAGTTCTTC. Its translation is CASSFGGGVYNEQFF.

The chain links TRBV6-5 to TRBJ1-5; no definite D call. Per germline, CDR1 MNHEY and CDR2 SVGAGI. V lost 6 bases, J lost 3 bases, and 6 bases lay in between. The CDR3 extends over 12 amino acids. In DNA, the CDR3 is TGTGCCAGCAGCCGTGACAATCAGCCCCAGCATTTT. This translates into CASSRDNQPQHF.

This sequence joins TRBV9 and TRBJ2-5; D unclear. The V and J ends lost 2 bases and 3 bases respectively, with 11 bases between them. The CDR3 runs to 14 residues. Germline V gene sequence: CDR1 SGDLS, CDR2 YYNGEE. This CDR3 reads CASSVGRAEETQYF. CDR3 DNA: TGTGCCAGCAGCGTCGGAAGGGCCGAAGAGACCCAGTACTTC.

V usage is TRBV28 and J usage is TRBJ2-3; a weak D match, TRBD2 (6 bases). V lost 4 bases, J lost 3 bases, and 14 bases lay in between. This CDR3 contains 15 residues. Germline V gene sequence: CDR1 MDHEN, CDR2 SYDVKM. The CDR3 DNA sequence: TGTGCCAGCAGTTCGTACGGAGGGCCTACAGATACGCAGTATTTT. Its protein is CASSSYGGPTDTQYF.

V gene TRBV7-9 combines with J gene TRBJ1-2; maybe TRBD1 (6 bases). The germline V gene encodes CDR1 SEHNR and CDR2 FQNEAQ (reference sequence). Trimming left V 4 bases short and J 8 bases short, with 17 bases between. The CDR3 loop spans 14 amino acids. Written as DNA, the CDR3 is TGTGCCAGCAGCTCTCCGTCGCAGGGACAAGGCTACACCTTC. It specifies CASSSPSQGQGYTF.